One sample yielded the 16 T cell receptor beta chains listed below, sequenced in a study of T cell responses to AZD1222 COVID-19 vaccine. Generated by immunoSEQ multiplex PCR, the TCRdb table keeps only in-frame clones and is missing some. The sample consists of tens of thousands of clones, about 78% of them appearing once. Sequenced material: peripheral blood, taken 28 days after the second AZD1222 dose. The origin of the receptors is an adult who received the AZD1222 COVID-19 vaccine.

The chain joins TRBV29-1 to TRBJ1-6; possibly TRBD1 for D (6 bases). This CDR3 is built from 13 residues. Trimming cost V 5 bases and J 5 bases, with 10 bases left between them. Germline loops: CDR1 SQVTM, CDR2 ANQGSEA. The CDR3, as DNA: TGCAGCGTTAGACAGGACCATAATTCACCCCTCCACTTT. Amino acid sequence: CSVRQDHNSPLHF.

The chain has TRBV27 and TRBJ1-6; D is unclear. Germline CDR1 MNHEY, CDR2 SMNVEV (reference sequence). This CDR3 is 10 amino acids long. V was pared by 4 bases and J by 12 bases, with 4 bases between. As DNA, the CDR3 is TGTGCCAGCAGTTGGGGACCCCTCCACTTT. As protein: CASSWGPLHF.

The genes are TRBV7-8 and TRBJ1-5; D ambiguous. This CDR3 spans 15 amino acids. Trimming pared 1 base from V and 6 bases from J, leaving 13 bases between. Germline lookup yields CDR1 SGHVS and CDR2 FQNEAQ. In DNA, the CDR3 is TGTGCCAGCAGCTTAGTCGGTCCGAAGGGTCAGCCCCAGCATTTT. Amino acid sequence: CASSLVGPKGQPQHF.

The chain uses TRBV12-3 or TRBV12-4 and TRBJ2-1, with D maybe TRBD1 (5 bases). V gave up 2 bases and J gave up 6 bases, with 5 bases separating them. This CDR3 has 12 residues. CDR3: CASSLRGNEQFF. The CDR3 DNA reads as TGTGCCAGCAGTTTAAGGGGCAATGAGCAGTTCTTC.

This clone was detected a few times. This chain links TRBV25-1 with TRBJ1-2; TRBD1 matches 7 bases. V was pared by 6 bases and J by 8 bases, with 9 bases of the junction left unmatched. In germline, CDR1 is MGHDK, CDR2 SYGVNS. This CDR3 is built from 13 residues. DNA of the CDR3: TGTGCCAGCAGAGGACAGGACAAAGAGGGCTACACCTTC. Translated: CASRGQDKEGYTF.

This clone has a handful of counts. J is TRBJ2-3 and V is TRBV11-2; possibly TRBD1 for D (6 bases). V was cut by 6 bases and J by 7 bases, with 14 bases left in between. Germline values: CDR1 SGHAT, CDR2 FQNNGV. The CDR3 totals 13 residues. Here the CDR3 DNA reads TGTGCCAGCAGGCCCGTTGGGGGCCATACGCAGTATTTT. This gives the protein CASRPVGGHTQYF.

This sequence joins TRBV5-1 and TRBJ2-7; D possibly corresponds to TRBD2 (5 bases). Looked up from germline, CDR1 is SGHRS and CDR2 is YFSETQ. This CDR3 is 14 amino acids long. The germline V and J ends were trimmed by 0 bases and 3 bases, with 10 bases remaining between them. The chain's CDR3 is CASSLEGSVYEQYF. DNA for the CDR3: TGCGCCAGCAGCTTGGAAGGGAGCGTCTACGAGCAGTACTTC.

The V and J genes are TRBV6-6 and TRBJ1-2; 7 bases are shared with TRBD1. This CDR3 is built from 13 residues. V gave up 7 bases and J gave up 4 bases; unmatched junction bases: 6. Germline CDR1 and CDR2: MNHNY and SVGAGI (reference sequence). CDR3 loop: CASTLGQLYGYTF. DNA for the CDR3: TGTGCCAGCACCTTGGGACAGCTCTATGGCTACACCTTC.

The chain employs TRBV29-1 and TRBJ1-1; TRBD1 aligns across 8 bases. The germline CDR1 and CDR2 sequences are SQVTM and ANQGSEA. The CDR3 runs 11 residues. The V gene end was trimmed by 5 bases and the J gene end by 6 bases; junction bases not matched to a gene: 2. Here the CDR3 DNA reads TGCAGCGTTCTGACAGGGGCTGAAGCTTTCTTT. Residues: CSVLTGAEAFF.

The V and J genes are TRBV29-1 and TRBJ2-5, with TRBD2 matching 10 bases. Germline values: CDR1 SQVTM, CDR2 ANQGSEA. V lost 0 bases to trimming and J lost 9 bases; unmatched junction nucleotides: 13. The CDR3 totals 16 residues. CDR3 amino acids: CSVEDLAGAEWGAQYF. The CDR3 coding sequence is TGCAGCGTTGAAGATCTAGCGGGGGCCGAGTGGGGGGCCCAGTACTTC.

V gene TRBV10-3 combines with J gene TRBJ2-3, with 10 bases lining up with TRBD2. The CDR3 contains 15 residues. Germline V gene sequence: CDR1 ENHRY, CDR2 SYGVKD. With V trimmed by 2 bases and J by 6 bases, 5 bases remained unmatched. CDR3: CAISELAGVTDTQYF. The CDR3 coding sequence is TGTGCCATCAGTGAGCTAGCGGGAGTTACGGATACGCAGTATTTT.

The rearrangement links TRBV7-8 to TRBJ1-5; perhaps TRBD1 as D (6 bases). This CDR3 comprises 15 residues. Germline V lookup: CDR1 SGHVS, CDR2 FQNEAQ. Trimming shortened V by 4 bases and J by 0 bases, and 10 bases separated the two germline ends. The CDR3 coding sequence is TGTGCCAGCAGCTGGGACATCAGTAGCAATCAGCCCCAGCATTTT. Translated, it gives CASSWDISSNQPQHF.

The V call is TRBV6-5, the J call TRBJ2-7; 8 bases match TRBD1. Germline V gives CDR1 MNHEY, CDR2 SVGAGI. The CDR3 has 14 residues. The ends lost 6 bases at V and 6 bases at J; junction bases unmatched: 10. The CDR3 DNA is TGTGCCAGCAGCCGCGCCAGGGGGCGGTCCGAGCAGTACTTC. It translates to CASSRARGRSEQYF.

Notes on this clone: The sample holds other DNA sequences that translate to the same CDR3. The genes are TRBV7-9 and TRBJ2-3, with D uncertain. Trimming removed 5 bases at V and 2 bases at J, with 5 bases between. Looked up from germline, CDR1 is SEHNR and CDR2 is FQNEAQ (reference sequence). The CDR3 loop spans 12 amino acids. Written as DNA, the CDR3 is TGTGCCAGCAGCCTTCTCACAGATACGCAGTATTTT. This gives the protein CASSLLTDTQYF.

J is TRBJ2-7 and V is TRBV10-1, with D perhaps matching TRBD1 (6 bases). Trimming took off 4 bases at V and 6 bases at J, with 13 bases between the two ends. Germline V gene lookup returns CDR1 WNHNN and CDR2 SYGVQD (reference sequence). The CDR3 covers 13 residues. The CDR3 loop reads CASSAYREGEQYF. Written as DNA, the CDR3 is TGCGCCAGCAGTGCGTACAGGGAAGGCGAGCAGTACTTC.

The chain uses TRBV7-9 and TRBJ2-7, with a weak D call TRBD2 (5 bases). This CDR3 is 16 amino acids long. Germline V gene lookup returns CDR1 SEHNR and CDR2 FQNEAQ (reference sequence). Trimming shortened V by 8 bases and J by 2 bases, and 22 bases separated the two germline ends. The CDR3 nucleotides are TGTGCCAGCCGCAACACGGCGGGCGGTTTACCCTACGAGCAGTACTTC. This gives the protein CASRNTAGGLPYEQYF.